Listed below are T cell receptor beta chains from one sample, sequenced in a study of CD8+ T cells in alopecia areata. The repertoire was sequenced with immunoSEQ multiplex PCR; TCRdb's copy has only in-frame clones and lacks some. The repertoire holds about 200,000 clones, with about three fifths as singletons. The material was CD4+ T cells sorted from blood, obtained at week 0. These receptor sequences come from a human donor with alopecia areata. Both conserved end residues are part of each CDR3. Clone size, where shown, is once, few, many, or a class for clones that have expanded.

clone_size j_call v_call cdr3_aa
NA TRBJ2-5 TRBV30 CAWRTGGAETQYF
NA TRBJ1-6 TRBV2 CASSGTGSYNSPLHF
NA TRBJ2-7 TRBV4-2 CASSPSGGGYEQYF
NA TRBJ1-1 TRBV29-1 CSVLTANTEAFF
few TRBJ1-2 TRBV9 CASSVGGTAYGYTF
many TRBJ1-2 TRBV15 CATSREAGRDGYTF
NA TRBJ1-5 TRBV2 CASSEAPPGQPQHF
NA TRBJ1-1 TRBV15 CATSSPKTGVVEAFF
NA TRBJ1-3 TRBV30 CAWSVGWTGNTIYF
few TRBJ2-5 TRBV9 CASSVGSWVTHQETQYF
NA TRBJ1-1 TRBV5-1 CASSGTPHGTGNTEAFF
NA TRBJ2-5 TRBV18 CASSPAIGTQETQYF
NA TRBJ1-2 TRBV30 CAWSMTGTYGYTF
NA TRBJ1-6 TRBV29-1 CSVEEVATRAAVSPLHF
NA TRBJ1-1 TRBV19 CASRGPQDRTEAFF
NA TRBJ1-2 TRBV29-1 CSVRPSRYGYTF
NA TRBJ1-6 TRBV30 CAWAGTGNSPLHF
NA TRBJ2-3 TRBV7-9 CASSLTRGRGPDTQYF
NA TRBJ2-1 TRBV5-1 CASSAGHQTNEQFF
few TRBJ1-1 TRBV18 CASSPSGTEAFF
NA TRBJ2-7 TRBV29-1 CSVKGRLYSYEQYF
NA TRBJ2-7 TRBV2 CASSERLAGSFGYEQYF
NA TRBJ2-4 TRBV30 CSSSGIRINSKNIQYF
once TRBJ2-7 TRBV30 CAWSSSTSGVHYEQYF
NA TRBJ1-6 TRBV19 CASSPAADSPLHF
NA TRBJ2-3 TRBV25-1 CASSAGTSGSTDTQYF
few TRBJ1-1 TRBV5-1 CASSFRGQGSGTEAFF
once TRBJ2-1 TRBV2 CASSRLASGSKFF
few TRBJ2-7 TRBV5-1 CASSLAGQDYEQYF
few TRBJ2-3 TRBV5-1 CASSRNERYTDTQYF
NA TRBJ2-5 TRBV14 CASSQERRETQYF
NA TRBJ1-1 TRBV30 CAWTFSSRGDTEAFF
NA TRBJ2-7 TRBV5-1 CASSWRSASYEQYF
NA TRBJ2-7 TRBV27 CASSYRWTGLYEQYF
few TRBJ2-3 TRBV4-1 CASSQDLSSTDTQYF
NA TRBJ1-2 TRBV5-6 CASSRRSSQGDYGYTF
few TRBJ1-2 TRBV27 CASSSQLLNYGYTF
NA TRBJ2-4 TRBV4-1 CASSQVTGGARWAKNIQYF
NA TRBJ1-1 TRBV29-1 CSVRQEANTEAFF
few TRBJ1-1 TRBV29-1 CSVSGQEDTEAFF
NA TRBJ2-3 TRBV30 CAWSRGGKPDTQYF
NA TRBJ2-2 TRBV30 CAWSSGTVRELFF
NA TRBJ1-4 TRBV30 CAWSRQGLGEKLFF
NA TRBJ2-7 TRBV4-2 CASSQDISRYEQYF
few TRBJ1-2 TRBV27 CASSPRRANYGYTF
NA TRBJ2-1 TRBV30 CAWTWLDEQFF
NA TRBJ1-6 TRBV30 CAWRHLENSPLHF
NA TRBJ1-1 TRBV29-1 CSVEIVGTEAFF
NA TRBJ1-2 TRBV5-1 CASSLGESGYTF
NA TRBJ1-2 TRBV27 CASSSGTGNYGYTF
few TRBJ2-7 TRBV7-2 CASSSRSYEQYF
NA TRBJ2-7 TRBV30 CAWSSGITYEQYF
once TRBJ1-4 TRBV7-2 CASSLTAFEKLFF
NA TRBJ1-5 TRBV28 CASSLSDQPQHF
NA TRBJ2-1 TRBV13 CASSRTSGGNEQFF
few TRBJ1-2 TRBV6-1 CASSEADEGGYTF